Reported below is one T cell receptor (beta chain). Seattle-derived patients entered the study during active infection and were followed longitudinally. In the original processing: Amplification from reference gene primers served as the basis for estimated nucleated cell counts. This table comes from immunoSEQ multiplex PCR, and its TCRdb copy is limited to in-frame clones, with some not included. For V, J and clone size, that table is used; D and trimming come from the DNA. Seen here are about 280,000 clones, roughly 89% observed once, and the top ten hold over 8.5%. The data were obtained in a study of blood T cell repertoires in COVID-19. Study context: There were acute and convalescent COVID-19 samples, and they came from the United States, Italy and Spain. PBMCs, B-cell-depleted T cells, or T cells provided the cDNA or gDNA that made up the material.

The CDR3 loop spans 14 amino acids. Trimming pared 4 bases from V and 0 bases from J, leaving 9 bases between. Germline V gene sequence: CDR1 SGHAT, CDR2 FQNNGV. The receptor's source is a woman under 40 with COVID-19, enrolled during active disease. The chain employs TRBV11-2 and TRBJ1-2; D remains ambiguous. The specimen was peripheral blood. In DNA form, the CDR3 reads TGTGCCAGCAGCTCCCTCGCGCCTAACTATGGCTACACCTTC. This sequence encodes CASSSLAPNYGYTF.